This T cell receptor beta chain was obtained from a study of identical twins. Study observations and caveats: Invariant cells of the MAIT and iNKT types might have partly distorted the zero-insertion analyses.

TCRdb reprocessed the 5' RACE reads via MiXCR and lists one record per CDR3 protein. Found here are 500,000 to 650,000 distinct CDR3 sequences, about 7.6% of them singletons; the top ten hold roughly 1.6%. This CDR3 is 13 amino acids long. CDR1 and CDR2 from the germline V gene are MNHNS and SASEGT. A note on this clonotype: Its specificity is unknown.

Another study also made use of these data, one on yellow fever vaccine responses in identical twins.

This receptor was obtained from a woman aged 18-29 years in good health. V and J are TRBV6-1 and TRBJ2-7; D is ambiguous. Sample: PBMCs. This chain's CDR3 is CASSVLPENEEYV. CDR3 DNA: TGTGCCAGCAGTGTCCTACCTGAAAACGAGGAGTACGTC.